Following are 25 T cell receptor beta chains from one sample sequenced in a study of immune characteristics of hereditary and idiopathic chronic pancreatitis. Patients having total pancreatectomy with islet autotransplantation provided the chronic pancreatitis pancreas tissue. TCRdb keeps only in-frame clones here, not all; method: immunoSEQ multiplex PCR. The sample holds 11,000 to 15,000 clones, 73% seen once. The sequencing input was pancreas tissue with hereditary chronic pancreatitis. The receptors come from a human donor with chronic pancreatitis.

The chain couples TRBV29-1 to TRBJ1-1; 8 nucleotides agree with TRBD1. The germline V gene has CDR1 SQVTM and CDR2 ANQGSEA. CDR3 length: 14 amino acids. V shed 2 bases and J 4 bases; nucleotides not matched to a gene: 6. The chain's CDR3 is CSVERDRSFTEAFF. CDR3 in DNA: TGCAGCGTTGAACGGGACAGGAGTTTCACTGAAGCTTTCTTT.

This clone came up a few times. The chain recombines TRBV7-9 with TRBJ1-1; D uncertain. The V and J ends lost 5 bases and 5 bases respectively, with 9 bases between them. CDR1 and CDR2 (germline): SEHNR, FQNEAQ (reference sequence). The CDR3 runs 12 residues. CDR3 sequence: CASSLFDTEAFF. As DNA, the CDR3 is TGTGCCAGCAGCCTGTTCGATACTGAAGCTTTCTTT.

The rearrangement links TRBV28 to TRBJ2-7, with D possibly being TRBD2 (7 bases). The CDR3 is 14 amino acids. V lost 3 bases to trimming and J lost 2 bases, with 11 bases between them. Germline V gives CDR1 MDHEN, CDR2 SYDVKM. DNA for the CDR3: TGTGCCAGCAGTTTCCGGGGGGCCCCCTACGAGCAGTACTTC. Its protein product is CASSFRGAPYEQYF.

V is TRBV18 and J is TRBJ2-2; no firm D call. CDR3 length equals 12 residues. Germline V gene data show CDR1 as KGHSH and CDR2 as LQKENI. Deletions cut 6 bases from V and 3 bases from J, with 5 bases between. Here the CDR3 DNA reads TGTGCCAGCTCGCCGGACACCGGGGAGCTGTTTTTT. This codes for CASSPDTGELFF.

This sequence joins TRBV3-1 (or the pseudogene TRBV3-2) and TRBJ2-1; 8 nucleotides agree with TRBD2. The V gene's germline CDR1 is LGHDT and CDR2 YNNKEL (reference sequence). V was clipped by 3 bases and J by 7 bases; unmatched bases: 5. This CDR3 contains 14 residues. The chain's CDR3 is CASSQREVENEQFF. CDR3 sequence (DNA): TGTGCCAGCAGCCAGCGGGAGGTGGAAAATGAGCAGTTCTTC.

This clone was seen a few times. The chain carries TRBV7-2 and TRBJ2-7; D ambiguous. V was pared by 6 bases and J by 4 bases, with 19 bases between. Germline-derived CDR1 and CDR2 are SGHTA and FQGNSA. The CDR3 sequence is 15 residues long. CDR3 protein: CASRSFPLDGYEQYF. DNA of the CDR3: TGTGCCAGCAGGTCTTTTCCACTTGACGGGTACGAGCAGTACTTC.

This clone was observed once. The rearrangement joins TRBV10-3 to TRBJ2-7, with TRBD1 matching over 8 bases. This CDR3 has 14 residues. The V gene's germline CDR1 is ENHRY and CDR2 SYGVKD. V was pared by 4 bases and J by 5 bases, with 7 bases of the junction left unmatched. The CDR3 spells CAISVSRGQNEQYF. CDR3 DNA: TGTGCCATCAGTGTCAGCAGGGGGCAGAACGAGCAGTACTTC.

As to this clone: Other DNA sequences of this sample code for an identical CDR3. The CDR3 DNA is TGTGCCAGCAGGGAGAACCAAGAGACCCAGTACTTC. It codes for CASRENQETQYF. This rearrangement joins TRBV2 to TRBJ2-5; D is unclear. Germline CDR1 reads SNHLY; CDR2 reads FYNNEI. Deletions cut 6 bases from V and 0 bases from J, with 5 bases between. The CDR3 is 12 amino acids.

The rearrangement uses TRBV6-5 and TRBJ1-1; 8 nucleotides agree with TRBD1. CDR1 and CDR2 (germline): MNHEY, SVGAGI. This CDR3 has 15 amino acids. V shed 2 bases, J shed 5 bases, and the junction held 7 bases outside the gene matches. In nucleotides, the CDR3 is TGTGCCAGCAGTTACAGCACAGGGGGAGGGACTGAAGCTTTCTTT. This sequence encodes CASSYSTGGGTEAFF.

J is TRBJ2-1 and V is TRBV29-1; a weak D match, TRBD2 (5 bases). V lost 7 bases and J lost 0, with 13 bases in between. The CDR3 has 14 amino acids. Germline CDR1 and CDR2: SQVTM and ANQGSEA. CDR3 bases: TGCAGCGCCTTCGCCGGGGACTCCTACAATGAGCAGTTCTTC. It yields the protein CSAFAGDSYNEQFF.

The sample holds a few counts of this clone. The chain couples TRBV27 to TRBJ2-7; 10 positions agree with TRBD1. Germline V gene sequence: CDR1 MNHEY, CDR2 SMNVEV (reference sequence). The V and J ends lost 4 bases and 2 bases, in that order; junction bases with no gene match: 2. The CDR3 is 14 amino acids. CDR3 protein: CASSWDRGAYEQYF. The CDR3 DNA reads TGTGCCAGCAGTTGGGACAGGGGAGCCTACGAGCAGTACTTC.

This clone showed up just once. The V gene is TRBV7-2, the J gene TRBJ2-2; D is undetermined. CDR3 length: 15 residues. V was trimmed by 1 base and J by 4 bases, leaving 10 bases between them. The germline V gene has CDR1 SGHTA and CDR2 FQGNSA. CDR3 residues: CASSLDSGPTGELFF. CDR3 DNA: TGTGCCAGCAGCTTAGATTCCGGCCCCACCGGGGAGCTGTTTTTT.

The rearrangement joins TRBV2 to TRBJ2-7, with 7 bases that match TRBD1. The CDR3 sequence is 13 residues long. V dropped 6 bases and J dropped 0; count of bases not matched to a gene: 2. Germline V CDR1 and CDR2: SNHLY, FYNNEI. In nucleotides, the CDR3 is TGTGCCAGCAGACAGGGGTCCTCCTACGAGCAGTACTTC. This translates into CASRQGSSYEQYF.

This clone was detected only a few times. The CDR3 bases are TGTGCCAGCAGCTTTGGGACAGGCGGGTGGGGAAACATTCAGTACTTC. Amino acids: CASSFGTGGWGNIQYF. The chain employs TRBV5-4 and TRBJ2-4, with TRBD1 matching over 8 bases. V gave up 2 bases and J gave up 6 bases; unmatched junction bases: 10. CDR1 and CDR2 (germline): SGHNT, YYREEE (reference sequence). There are 16 residues in the CDR3. The entire variable domain, with the rest obtained from reference TRBV5-4 and TRBJ2-4, is as follows: ETGVTQSPTHLIKTRGQQVTLRCSSQSGHNTVSWYQQALGQGPQFIFQYYREEENGRGNFPPRFSGLQFPNYSSELNVNALELDDSALYLCASSFGTGGWGNIQYFGAGTRLSVL.

The chain has TRBV10-3 and TRBJ2-3, with TRBD2 identical over 11 bases. The germline V gene encodes CDR1 ENHRY and CDR2 SYGVKD. V trimming: 4 bases; J trimming: 5 bases; junction bases outside the gene matches: 23. The CDR3 has 21 amino acids. CDR3 DNA sequence: TGTGCCATCAGTGGCATAGCGACTAGCGGGATCCACGAAGGGTTTGGAGATACGCAGTATTTT. Encoded protein: CAISGIATSGIHEGFGDTQYF.

The genes are TRBV6-6 and TRBJ1-2, with TRBD1 matching over 7 bases. Trimming removed 10 bases from V and 6 bases from J; junction bases left unmatched: 11. This CDR3 has 13 amino acids. The germline gives CDR1 MNHNY, CDR2 SVGAGI (reference sequence). The CDR3 sequence is CATQRQGLDGYTF. For the CDR3, the DNA is TGTGCCACTCAGAGACAGGGTTTGGATGGCTACACCTTC.

This clone was seen only once. The chain recombines TRBV6-1 with TRBJ2-6; 8 positions agree with TRBD2. CDR1 and CDR2 (germline): MNHNS, SASEGT. The CDR3 is made up of 13 amino acids. J lost 9 bases, V lost 5 bases, and 3 bases had no gene match. The CDR3 spells CASSLREGNVLTF. DNA for the CDR3: TGTGCCAGCAGTCTTCGGGAGGGCAACGTCCTGACTTTC.

This clone appeared a single time. The chain employs TRBV5-6 and TRBJ2-5; D is unresolved. This CDR3 has 11 residues. Germline V gives CDR1 SGHDT, CDR2 YYEEEE. The V end was cut by 3 bases, the J end by 6 bases, with 6 bases between. CDR3 DNA sequence: TGTGCCAGCAGCTATTCACAGACCCAGTACTTC. Translated: CASSYSQTQYF.

The chain couples TRBV3-1 (or the pseudogene TRBV3-2) to TRBJ2-1; 14 positions match TRBD2. Germline CDR1 and CDR2: LGHDT and YNNKEL (reference sequence). CDR3 size: 15 residues. The V and J ends lost 6 bases and 6 bases, in that order; junction bases with no gene match: 4. The CDR3: CASRTGTSGSNEQFF. The CDR3 DNA sequence: TGTGCCAGCAGAACCGGGACTAGCGGGAGCAATGAGCAGTTCTTC.

V and J are TRBV7-3 and TRBJ1-1; TRBD1 matches 7 bases. CDR1 and CDR2 from the germline V gene are SGHTA and FQGTGA. The CDR3 has 14 residues. The V and J ends lost 6 bases and 7 bases, in that order; junction bases with no gene match: 11. CDR3 sequence: CASSRGTGVVEAFF. The CDR3 DNA reads TGTGCCAGCAGTAGGGGAACAGGGGTCGTTGAAGCTTTCTTT.

A few counts support this clone. The chain uses TRBV18 and TRBJ1-3; D unclear. V was cut by 3 bases and J by 4 bases, with 13 bases left in between. This CDR3 has 15 amino acids. The V gene's germline CDR1 is KGHSH and CDR2 LQKENI. The CDR3 loop reads CASSPSEGFGNTIYF. CDR3 sequence (DNA): TGTGCCAGCTCACCGTCGGAGGGTTTCGGAAACACCATATATTTT.

The chain links TRBV30 to TRBJ1-3; D is unclear. There are 12 residues in the CDR3. Trimming cost V 4 bases and J 2 bases, with 6 bases left between them. Germline values: CDR1 GTSNPN, CDR2 SVGIG (reference sequence). This chain's CDR3 is CAWMDAGNTIYF. Written as DNA, the CDR3 is TGTGCCTGGATGGATGCTGGAAACACCATATATTTT.

This clone was seen only once. J is TRBJ1-2 and V is TRBV3-1 (or the pseudogene TRBV3-2); D is unclear. The CDR3 is 13 residues long. The V end lost 1 base, the J end lost 8 bases, and 11 bases lay between the germline ends. CDR1 and CDR2 from the germline V gene are LGHDT and YNNKEL (reference sequence). The CDR3 is CASSQGGKVGYTF. DNA for the CDR3: TGTGCCAGCAGCCAAGGGGGTAAAGTGGGCTACACCTTC.

The V and J genes are TRBV4-1 and TRBJ2-7, with TRBD2 matching 9 bases. CDR1 and CDR2 (germline): MGHRA, YSYEKL. The V gene end was trimmed by 8 bases and the J gene end by 1 base; junction bases not matched to a gene: 18. The CDR3 totals 18 residues. The DNA of the CDR3 is TGCGCCAGCCCCAAGGGGATGGGACGGACTAGCGCTTCCTACGAGCAGTACTTC. It is translated as CASPKGMGRTSASYEQYF.

The rearrangement links TRBV6-4 to TRBJ2-2; D perhaps matches TRBD1 (5 bases). Per the germline V gene, CDR1 is MRHNA and CDR2 is SNTAGT. V gave up 3 bases and J gave up 4 bases, with 9 bases separating them. The CDR3 is 14 residues long. The chain's CDR3 is CASSDSRATGELFF. CDR3 DNA: TGTGCCAGCAGTGATTCCAGGGCCACCGGGGAGCTGTTTTTT.